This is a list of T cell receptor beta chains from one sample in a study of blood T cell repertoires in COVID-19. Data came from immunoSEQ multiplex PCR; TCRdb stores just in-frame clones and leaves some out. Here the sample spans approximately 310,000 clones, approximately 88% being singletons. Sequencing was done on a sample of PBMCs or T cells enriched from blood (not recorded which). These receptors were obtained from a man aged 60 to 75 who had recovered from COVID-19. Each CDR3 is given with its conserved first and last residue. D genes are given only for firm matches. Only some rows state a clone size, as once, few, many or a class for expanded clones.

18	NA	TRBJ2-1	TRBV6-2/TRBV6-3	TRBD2	CASSYPIQLAGGPYEQFF	TGTGCCAGCAGTTACCCAATCCAACTAGCGGGAGGGCCATACGAGCAGTTCTTC
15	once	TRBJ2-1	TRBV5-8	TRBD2	CASSRGGRVYNEQFF	TGTGCCAGCAGCCGAGGAGGGAGGGTCTACAATGAGCAGTTCTTC
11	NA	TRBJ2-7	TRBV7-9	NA	CASSSRYEQYF	TGTGCCAGCAGCTCCCGGTACGAGCAGTACTTC
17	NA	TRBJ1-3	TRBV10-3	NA	CAISEAGTAPLGDTIYF	TGTGCCATCAGTGAGGCTGGGACTGCGCCTCTGGGGGACACCATATATTTT
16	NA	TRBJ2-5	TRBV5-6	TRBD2	CASSLGSGTYQETQYF	TGTGCCAGCAGCTTAGGTAGCGGGACCTATCAAGAGACCCAGTACTTC
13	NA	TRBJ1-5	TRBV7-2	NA	CASSFQGEQPQHF	TGTGCCAGCAGCTTCCAGGGCGAGCAGCCCCAGCATTTT
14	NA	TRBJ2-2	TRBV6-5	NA	CASSQQGNTGELFF	TGTGCCAGCAGTCAACAGGGGAACACCGGGGAGCTGTTTTTT
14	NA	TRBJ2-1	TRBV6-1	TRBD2	CASSEGDYNNEQFF	TGTGCCAGCAGTGAAGGGGACTACAACAATGAGCAGTTCTTC
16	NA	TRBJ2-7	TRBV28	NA	CASSSPILAVTYEQYF	TGTGCCAGCAGTTCCCCGATCCTGGCGGTGACCTACGAGCAGTACTTC
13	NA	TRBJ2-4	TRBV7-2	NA	CASSSGAKNIQYF	TGTGCCAGCAGCTCAGGGGCGAAAAACATTCAGTACTTC
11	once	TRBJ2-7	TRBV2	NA	CASSRVYEQYF	TGTGCCAGCAGCAGGGTATACGAGCAGTACTTC
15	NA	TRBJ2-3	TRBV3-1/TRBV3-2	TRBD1	CASSRIGGWTDTQYF	TGTGCCAGCAGCCGCATAGGGGGCTGGACAGATACGCAGTATTTT
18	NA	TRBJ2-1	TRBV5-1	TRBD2	CASSKGQRKGLAANEQFF	TGCGCCAGCAGCAAGGGACAGAGAAAGGGACTAGCGGCAAATGAGCAGTTCTTC
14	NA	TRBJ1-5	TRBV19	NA	CASSPDSGSQPQHF	TGTGCCAGTTCCCCGGACAGTGGGAGTCAGCCCCAGCATTTT
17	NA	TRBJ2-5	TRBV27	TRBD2	CASSATYAPGLKETQYF	TGTGCCAGCAGTGCGACGTACGCGCCGGGACTAAAAGAGACCCAGTACTTC
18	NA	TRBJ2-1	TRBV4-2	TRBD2	CASSQDAGTSGRPYEQFF	TGTGCCAGCAGCCAAGACGCCGGGACTAGCGGGAGACCCTATGAGCAGTTCTTC
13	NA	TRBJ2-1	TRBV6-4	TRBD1	CASSGQGSGEQFF	TGTGCCAGCAGTGGACAGGGGAGCGGTGAGCAGTTCTTC
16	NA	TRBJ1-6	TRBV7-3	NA	CASSLIETGRASPLHF	TGTGCCAGCAGCTTAATAGAGACAGGACGGGCTTCACCCCTCCACTTT
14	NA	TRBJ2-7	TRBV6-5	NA	CASSPGLALYEQYF	TGTGCCAGCAGCCCGGGTCTCGCCTTATACGAGCAGTACTTC
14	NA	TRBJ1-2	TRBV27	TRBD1	CASSFRSWTGGYTF	TGTGCCAGCAGTTTTCGAAGCTGGACAGGAGGCTACACCTTC
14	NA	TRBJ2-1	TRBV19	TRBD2	CASSITSGINEQFF	TGTGCCAGTAGTATTACTAGCGGGATCAATGAGCAGTTCTTC
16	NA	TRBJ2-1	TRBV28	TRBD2	CASSSYREATYNEQFF	TGTGCCAGCAGTTCGTATCGGGAGGCTACCTACAATGAGCAGTTCTTC
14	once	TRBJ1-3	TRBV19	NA	CASSRQISGNTIYF	TGTGCCAGTAGTCGTCAGATCTCTGGAAACACCATATATTTT
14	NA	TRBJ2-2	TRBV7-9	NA	CASSLGVTGGELFF	TGTGCCAGCAGCCTCGGGGTAACGGGCGGGGAGCTGTTTTTT
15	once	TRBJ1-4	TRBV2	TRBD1	CASGLMGQTNEKLFF	TGTGCCAGCGGACTCATGGGACAGACTAATGAAAAACTGTTTTTT
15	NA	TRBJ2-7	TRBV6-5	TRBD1	CASRGTGFLSYEQYF	TGTGCCAGCAGAGGGACAGGATTCCTCTCCTACGAGCAGTACTTC
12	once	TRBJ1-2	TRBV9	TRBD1	CASSATGVGYTF	TGTGCCAGCAGCGCTACAGGGGTTGGCTACACCTTC
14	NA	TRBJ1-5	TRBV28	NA	CASSPSRGVQPQHF	TGTGCCAGCAGTCCCTCGCGCGGGGTTCAGCCCCAGCATTTT
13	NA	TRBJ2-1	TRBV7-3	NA	CASSPGQYNEQFF	TGTGCCAGCAGCCCCGGACAGTACAATGAGCAGTTCTTC